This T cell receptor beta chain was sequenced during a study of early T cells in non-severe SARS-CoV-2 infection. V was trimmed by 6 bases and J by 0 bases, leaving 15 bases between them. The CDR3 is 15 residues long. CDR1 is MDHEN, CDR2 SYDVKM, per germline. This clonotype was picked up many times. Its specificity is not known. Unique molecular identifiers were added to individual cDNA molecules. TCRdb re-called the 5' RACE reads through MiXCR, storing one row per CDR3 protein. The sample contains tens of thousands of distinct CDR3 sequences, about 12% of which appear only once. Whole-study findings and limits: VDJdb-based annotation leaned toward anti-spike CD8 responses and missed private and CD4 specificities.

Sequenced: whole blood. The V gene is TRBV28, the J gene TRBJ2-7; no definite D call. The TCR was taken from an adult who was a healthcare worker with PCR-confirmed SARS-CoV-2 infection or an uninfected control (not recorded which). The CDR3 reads CASRFAGPNSYEQYF. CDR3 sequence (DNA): TGTGCCAGCAGATTTGCTGGTCCCAACTCCTACGAGCAGTACTTC. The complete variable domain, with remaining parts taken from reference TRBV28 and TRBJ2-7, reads DVKVTQSSRYLVKRTGEKVFLECVQDMDHENMFWYRQDPGLGLRLIYFSYDVKMKEKGDIPEGYSVSREKKERFSLILESASTNQTSMYLCASRFAGPNSYEQYFGPGTRLTVT.